The entry that follows covers one TCR beta chain sequence. Its recognized antigen is unknown. No much larger clonotype is one base removed from it; base qualities were not supplied. These data originate in a study of naive and memory T cell subsets (TCRdb year 2017). Concerning the study at large: Sorted naive and memory T cell subsets from peripheral blood were analyzed in the study using a UMI-based, open-source pipeline for TCR alpha and beta sequencing. RNA was DNase-treated and reverse transcribed with TCR constant-region primers, mostly using SuperScript III. The results of the functional CMV T cell responses matched the IgG serology results in every case. Overall study outcomes, separate from this receptor: The repertoire findings for the naive and memory subsets could not be validated against a ground truth, as none was available. TCR abundance followed a power law with an exponent that was different for naive and memory subsets but consistent across the three individuals. Each clonotype was defined as a single alpha or beta chain sequence rather than as a paired alpha/beta receptor. RNA-based TCR counts may be influenced by expression changes linked to T cell activation and differentiation. Following error correction, more than 95% of naive TCR sequences occurred only once, which made naive abundance distributions much steeper than those of memory subsets. In both CD4 and CD8 cells, a rise in Gini index and a fall in Shannon and inverse Simpson diversity were observed from naive through CM, EM and EMRA.

V is cut by 11 bases and J by 2 bases, and the space between the germline ends is 12 bases. Reading from cysteine to phenylalanine, the CDR3 counts 13 amino acids. The kept DNA is CDR3 alone, 39 bases in frame from the first base. Looking up the germline V gene (reference sequence) yields CDR1 LNHDA and CDR2 SQIVND. TCR alpha and beta chain libraries were amplified separately from the second PCR step onward. To determine each donor's CMV status, fresh PBMCs were stimulated overnight with CMV viral lysate, and IFNgamma production from CD4+ T cells was then assessed. Miltenyi beads were used first to positively select CD4 T cells, and CD8 T cells were then positively selected from the CD4-negative fraction. Cells stained for CD3, CD4, CD8, CD45RA, CD27 and a live/dead dye were sorted on a BD Aria II into four subsets by CD45RA and CD27. A few healthy volunteers provided blood, and each donor's sample was split into CD4 and CD8 T cells and then further divided into four differentiation subsets. Roughly 120 ml of peripheral blood was collected from each donor, and PBMC were isolated by Ficoll-Paque PLUS density-gradient centrifugation. Sorted cells were lysed in RLT buffer, and RNA was extracted with a Qiagen RNeasy kit and stored at -80°C.

The protocol used for the library was UMI-ligation and nested PCR. An equimolar mix of two oligonucleotides covering both TRBC1 and TRBC2 was used as the beta constant-region primer. The ligated cDNA went through four rounds of PCR with nested alpha and beta constant-region primers together with the SP2 primer. A single-stranded oligonucleotide bearing the SP2 primer plus a 12-nucleotide UMI was ligated onto the 3' end of the cDNA by T4 RNA ligase 1. Incubation of the ligation reaction lasted about 18-24 hours at 16 degrees C. PCR2 was typically run as a SYBR Green qPCR and stopped at a predetermined threshold to prevent over-amplification. All purifications after the first were performed with Agencourt AMPure XP magnetic beads. Libraries were quantified by Qubit and checked on a TapeStation, where a main peak was expected near 650 bp. The pooled libraries were sequenced on an Illumina MiSeq using v2 2x251 paired-end kits, which usually yielded roughly 0.9-2 million reads per sample. Each sample library was pooled at around 4 nM, and about 4.5-7.5% PhiX was included to improve cluster recognition. On the study's bioinformatics: Decombinator assigned V and J genes to Demultiplexor-processed FASTQ reads by tag matching, allowing a single base-pair mismatch. Collapsinator used UMIs to correct both sequencing errors and frequency errors arising from PCR heterogeneity. CDR3Translator translated TCRs and extracted CDR3s from the conserved cysteine to the FGXG phenylalanine, flagging non-productive sequences. Gini, Shannon entropy and inverse Simpson indices were calculated on repertoires that had been subsampled to equal numbers of UMI-defined TCRs. Clonotype abundance distributions were fitted to a power law by maximum likelihood within the linear range. On one naive CD8 sample, the pipeline and MIGEC gave similar UMI counts, unique TCR numbers and clonal distributions. A set of under 8,500 CMV-associated CDR3 sequences, compiled from VDJdb and a published dataset, was used to search the repertoires. Starting from the raw public reads, TCRdb applied fastp trimming at Q25, assembled clones with MiXCR and retained in-frame beta chains. One record per CDR3 amino acid sequence lists the most common genes and DNA. It is TCRdb's table, rather than the study itself, that gives the V and J calls and clone size. This sample lists approximately 17,000 distinct CDR3 sequences; approximately 8.6% were detected once. The ten largest clones add up to roughly 23% of the sample.

This receptor chain uses TRBV19 and TRBJ2-2, with the D gene call left open. Material for sequencing was central memory CD8+ T cells from blood. The cell subset or site tag for this specimen amounts to: central memory, CD45RA- CD27+. The clonotype was recovered from a human donor in good health. The encoded CDR3 is CAAWQPNTGELFF. In nucleotides, the sequence is TGTGCCGCCTGGCAGCCCAACACCGGGGAGCTGTTTTTT.